The rows below give T cell receptor beta chains drawn from one sample of a study of cytomegalovirus exposure and HLA in healthy donors. The method was immunoSEQ multiplex PCR; TCRdb's version includes in-frame clones alone and lacks a portion of them. In all, the sample yields approximately 45,000 clones. Sequencing was performed on PBMCs. The receptors come from a male donor in good health and CMV-seronegative. Both conserved end residues are part of each CDR3. Each record gives: V gene, D gene, J gene, CDR3 protein, CDR3 DNA. D genes are given only for firm matches.

V: TRBV19
D: .
J: TRBJ2-3
CDR3: CASSIARRPDTQYF
DNA: TGTGCCAGTAGTATCGCCAGGAGGCCAGATACGCAGTATTTT

V: TRBV6-5
D: .
J: TRBJ2-2
CDR3: CASSYTQENTGELFF
DNA: TGTGCCAGCAGTTACACCCAGGAGAACACCGGGGAGCTGTTTTTT

V: TRBV11-2
D: .
J: TRBJ2-3
CDR3: CASSLNTADTQYF
DNA: TGTGCCAGCAGCTTAAATACAGCAGATACGCAGTATTTT

V: TRBV5-4
D: TRBD2
J: TRBJ2-7
CDR3: CASSLTSGGLYSYEQYF
DNA: TGTGCCAGCAGCTTGACTAGCGGGGGGTTATACTCCTACGAGCAGTACTTC

V: TRBV11-2
D: .
J: TRBJ2-1
CDR3: CASSLSLIANEQFF
DNA: TGTGCCAGCAGCTTGAGCCTAATAGCCAATGAGCAGTTCTTC

V: TRBV9
D: TRBD1
J: TRBJ2-7
CDR3: CASSVDAGGIFQQYF
DNA: TGTGCCAGCAGCGTAGATGCAGGGGGTATCTTCCAGCAGTACTTC

V: TRBV7-9
D: .
J: TRBJ2-7
CDR3: CASSQGPGRAYEQYF
DNA: TGTGCCAGCAGCCAGGGGCCAGGGAGGGCCTACGAGCAGTACTTC

V: TRBV9
D: TRBD1
J: TRBJ1-1
CDR3: CASSVAGQGGAEAFF
DNA: TGTGCCAGCAGCGTAGCGGGACAGGGGGGTGCTGAAGCTTTCTTT

V: TRBV30
D: .
J: TRBJ2-7
CDR3: CAWSDGSPYEQYF
DNA: TGTGCCTGGAGTGACGGGTCTCCCTACGAGCAGTACTTC

V: TRBV2
D: .
J: TRBJ1-1
CDR3: CASSIQGFGNTEAFF
DNA: TGTGCCAGCAGTATACAGGGATTCGGGAACACTGAAGCTTTCTTT

V: TRBV4-1
D: TRBD1
J: TRBJ2-6
CDR3: CASSQDYGTGWSGANVLTF
DNA: TGCGCCAGCAGCCAAGATTACGGGACAGGGTGGTCTGGGGCCAACGTCCTGACTTTC

V: TRBV15
D: TRBD1
J: TRBJ2-5
CDR3: CATSYRGTGETQYF
DNA: TGTGCCACCAGCTACAGGGGAACTGGGGAGACCCAGTACTTC

V: TRBV4-1
D: .
J: TRBJ1-1
CDR3: CASSQEDLGGTEAFF
DNA: TGCGCCAGCAGCCAAGAAGATCTCGGTGGCACTGAAGCTTTCTTT

V: TRBV4-1
D: .
J: TRBJ2-5
CDR3: CASSQETAGGETQYF
DNA: TGCGCCAGCAGCCAAGAGACAGCGGGTGGCGAGACCCAGTACTTC

V: TRBV27
D: TRBD1
J: TRBJ1-2
CDR3: CASSRDRGYGYTF
DNA: TGTGCCAGCAGTCGGGACAGGGGCTATGGCTACACCTTC

V: TRBV6-5
D: TRBD1
J: TRBJ1-1
CDR3: CASSSRTGRNTEAFF
DNA: TGTGCCAGCAGTTCCCGGACAGGGAGGAACACTGAAGCTTTCTTT

V: TRBV9
D: TRBD1
J: TRBJ1-1
CDR3: CASSGRDRNTEAFF
DNA: TGTGCCAGCAGCGGCCGGGACAGGAACACTGAAGCTTTCTTT

V: TRBV25-1
D: TRBD1
J: TRBJ2-7
CDR3: CASNPGQGDYEQYF
DNA: TGTGCCAGCAATCCGGGACAGGGGGACTACGAGCAGTACTTC

V: TRBV6-6
D: .
J: TRBJ2-3
CDR3: CASSSRGTDTQYF
DNA: TGTGCCAGCAGTTCTCGCGGCACAGATACGCAGTATTTT

V: TRBV18
D: TRBD1
J: TRBJ2-7
CDR3: CASSGQGPYEQYF
DNA: TGTGCCAGCTCGGGACAGGGACCCTACGAGCAGTACTTC

V: TRBV11-3
D: TRBD2
J: TRBJ2-1
CDR3: CASSPGGLNEQFF
DNA: TGTGCCAGCAGCCCCGGGGGGTTAAATGAGCAGTTCTTC

V: TRBV10-1
D: .
J: TRBJ1-2
CDR3: CASSGGRNDGYTF
DNA: TGCGCCAGCAGTGGTGGCAGAAATGATGGCTACACCTTC

V: TRBV18
D: .
J: TRBJ2-7
CDR3: CASSQKSIYEQYF
DNA: TGTGCCAGCTCACAGAAATCTATATACGAGCAGTACTTC

V: TRBV4-1
D: .
J: TRBJ2-6
CDR3: CASSQNPTGANVLTF
DNA: TGCGCCAGCAGCCAAAACCCTACTGGGGCCAACGTCCTGACTTTC

V: TRBV6-4
D: TRBD1
J: TRBJ1-2
CDR3: CASSRTGDYGYTF
DNA: TGTGCCAGTTCTCGGACAGGGGACTATGGCTACACCTTC

V: TRBV29-1
D: TRBD1
J: TRBJ1-1
CDR3: CSVGWDSLTEAFF
DNA: TGCAGCGTTGGGTGGGACAGCCTCACTGAAGCTTTCTTT

V: TRBV4-3
D: .
J: TRBJ2-7
CDR3: CASSQAQGLEQYF
DNA: TGCGCCAGCAGCCAAGCACAGGGTCTAGAGCAGTACTTC

V: TRBV7-8
D: .
J: TRBJ1-5
CDR3: CASSLDVGGEYNQPQHF
DNA: TGTGCCAGCAGCTTAGATGTTGGGGGCGAGTACAATCAGCCCCAGCATTTT

V: TRBV18
D: TRBD1
J: TRBJ1-3
CDR3: CASSPGQSSGNTIYF
DNA: TGTGCCAGCTCACCGGGACAGTCCTCTGGAAACACCATATATTTT

V: TRBV6-5
D: .
J: TRBJ2-2
CDR3: CASSSRRNTGELFF
DNA: TGTGCCAGCAGTTCTAGGAGAAACACCGGGGAGCTGTTTTTT

V: TRBV29-1
D: TRBD1
J: TRBJ2-7
CDR3: CSDHGIGTGSYEQYF
DNA: TGCAGCGACCATGGAATCGGGACAGGGTCCTACGAGCAGTACTTC

V: TRBV7-7
D: TRBD1
J: TRBJ2-5
CDR3: CASSLVGTGRGETQYF
DNA: TGTGCTAGCAGCTTAGTTGGGACAGGGAGGGGAGAGACCCAGTACTTC

V: TRBV29-1
D: TRBD1
J: TRBJ2-7
CDR3: CSVEGQGTYEQYF
DNA: TGCAGCGTTGAGGGACAGGGGACTTACGAGCAGTACTTC

V: TRBV7-9
D: TRBD1
J: TRBJ1-5
CDR3: CASSKQGNNQPQHF
DNA: TGTGCCAGCAGCAAACAGGGGAACAATCAGCCCCAGCATTTT

V: TRBV29-1
D: TRBD2
J: TRBJ2-3
CDR3: CSAQPTSGVRDTQYF
DNA: TGCAGCGCCCAACCGACTAGCGGGGTGAGAGATACGCAGTATTTT

V: TRBV6-5
D: TRBD1
J: TRBJ1-1
CDR3: CASSYSGTAMNTEAFF
DNA: TGTGCCAGCAGTTACTCGGGGACAGCCATGAACACTGAAGCTTTCTTT

V: TRBV6-5
D: TRBD1
J: TRBJ1-2
CDR3: CASSTLTGGSYGYTF
DNA: TGTGCCAGCAGTACTTTGACAGGGGGAAGTTATGGCTACACCTTC

V: TRBV6-1
D: .
J: TRBJ2-7
CDR3: CASSRPGLSVYEQYF
DNA: TGTGCCAGCAGTAGGCCGGGACTCTCTGTCTACGAGCAGTACTTC

V: TRBV10-3
D: TRBD2
J: TRBJ2-5
CDR3: CAISESAGEETQYF
DNA: TGTGCCATCAGTGAGTCCGCGGGGGAAGAGACCCAGTACTTC

V: TRBV5-1
D: .
J: TRBJ2-1
CDR3: CASSLEVTSSYNEQFF
DNA: TGCGCCAGCAGCTTGGAGGTGACAAGCTCCTACAATGAGCAGTTCTTC

V: TRBV30
D: TRBD1
J: TRBJ1-3
CDR3: CAWISTGLRSGNTIYF
DNA: TGTGCCTGGATCTCGACAGGGCTCCGCTCTGGAAACACCATATATTTT

V: TRBV5-1
D: .
J: TRBJ2-7
CDR3: CASSLRAGSYEQYF
DNA: TGCGCCAGCAGCCTGCGGGCCGGTTCCTACGAGCAGTACTTC

V: TRBV30
D: TRBD1
J: TRBJ1-3
CDR3: CAWTYRGSGNTIYF
DNA: TGTGCCTGGACCTACAGGGGCTCTGGAAACACCATATATTTT

V: TRBV19
D: TRBD1
J: TRBJ2-1
CDR3: CASSTGQGHNEQFF
DNA: TGTGCCAGTAGTACCGGACAGGGGCACAATGAGCAGTTCTTC

V: TRBV11-2
D: TRBD2
J: TRBJ2-3
CDR3: CASSLYQRGGGTDTQYF
DNA: TGTGCCAGCAGCTTATATCAGCGGGGGGGCGGCACAGATACGCAGTATTTT